This T cell receptor beta chain was recovered during a study of shared clonotypes between healthy human individuals. Trimming pared 2 bases from V and 4 bases from J, leaving 7 bases between. This CDR3 is built from 13 residues. Germline V lookup: CDR1 SNHLY, CDR2 FYNNEI. Measured with immunoSEQ multiplex PCR; TCRdb has only the in-frame clones, and not every one. The table has 2,500,000 or so clones, more than 80% seen once. The V gene is TRBV2, the J gene TRBJ2-3, with D possibly being TRBD1 (6 bases). This clonotype was sampled from a man between 18 and 29 years old in good health. Input material: naive CD4+ T cells sorted from blood. Subset specified: CD45RA+ positively selected. The CDR3 sequence: CASSEQGSDTQYF. In nucleotides, the CDR3 is TGTGCCAGCAGTGAACAGGGGTCAGATACGCAGTATTTT.